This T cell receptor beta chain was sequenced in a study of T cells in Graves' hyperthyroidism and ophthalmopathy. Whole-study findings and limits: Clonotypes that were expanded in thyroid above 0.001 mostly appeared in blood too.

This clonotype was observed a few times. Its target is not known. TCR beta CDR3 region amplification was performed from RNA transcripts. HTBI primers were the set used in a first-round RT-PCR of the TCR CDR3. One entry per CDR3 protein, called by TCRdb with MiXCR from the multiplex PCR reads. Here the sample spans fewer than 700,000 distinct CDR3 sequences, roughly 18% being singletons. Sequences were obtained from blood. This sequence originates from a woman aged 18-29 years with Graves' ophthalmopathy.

The DNA of the CDR3 is TGTGCCAGTAGTCGGGGACGGCCGAACACTGAAGCTTTCTTT. Translating gives CASSRGRPNTEAFF. The chain combines TRBV19 with TRBJ1-1; a possible D gene is TRBD1 (5 bases). The germline V gene has CDR1 LNHDA and CDR2 SQIVND (reference sequence). The length of the CDR3 is 14 residues. With 5 bases removed from V and 1 base from J, the gap between germline ends came to 11 bases.